This T cell receptor beta chain was observed in a study of blood T cells in healthy people across ages. This clonotype was seen ten or more times. Its matching antigen is unknown. CDR3 size: 18 residues. V lost 4 bases, J lost 2 bases, and 9 bases stayed unmatched. Germline values: CDR1 SGHTA, CDR2 FQGNSA. Study-wide results and caveats: Percentage of naive T cells showed a strong correlation with TCR beta diversity.

Using a J-beta primer mix together with a sample-barcoded 5' primer, a second PCR was run for roughly 6 to 12 cycles. Each cDNA molecule, via a template-switch adaptor with 12 random nucleotides, was tagged. Each CDR3 protein gets one entry after TCRdb re-called the 5' RACE reads with MiXCR. Of hundreds of thousands of distinct CDR3 sequences listed, 25% to 35% are singletons. The sample also formed part of further work on T cells of mothers and their children. That source reports: Over 9.5 million reads per mother and 2.5 million to 3 million per child were obtained.

This clonotype originated in a boy between 2 and 10 years old in good health. V and J are TRBV7-2 and TRBJ2-3, with TRBD2 matching over 13 bases. The specimen sequenced was blood. The CDR3 DNA reads as TGTGCCAGCAGCTCACCGGGACTAGCGGGGCACTACACAGATACGCAGTATTTT. Translation: CASSSPGLAGHYTDTQYF.